This T cell receptor beta chain derives from a study of cytomegalovirus exposure and HLA in healthy donors. General study findings and limits: Despite most TCR sequences being rare, some public TCRs occurred in many donors.

TCRdb keeps only in-frame clones here, not all; method: immunoSEQ multiplex PCR. The table records fewer than 85,000 clones, about 87% of them present only once. This CDR3 is 14 amino acids long. CDR1 and CDR2 from the germline V gene are MNHNS and SASEGT. Deletions cut 4 bases from V and 3 bases from J, with 10 bases between. The sample holds one count of this clone. The antigen is unknown. Sequences were obtained from PBMCs. The chain joins TRBV6-1 to TRBJ1-3, with D possibly TRBD1 on 6 matching bases. This receptor was identified in a woman between 18 and 29 years old in good health and CMV-seropositive. The CDR3 bases are TGTGCCAGCAGTGGATGGGGGCGTGGAAACACCATATATTTT. Translation: CASSGWGRGNTIYF.